Listed below are T cell receptor beta chains from one sample, sequenced in a study of T cell repertoires in cytomegalovirus infection. Antigens for these TCRs are unknown. TCRdb re-called the reads with MiXCR, one entry per CDR3 protein. The profile shows around 500,000 distinct CDR3 sequences, 40% to 50% of them singletons. Sequencing was performed on cultured PBMCs, taken from culture after CMV antigen stimulation. The receptor source for this set is a human donor in good health (CMV status not recorded). Some clones in this sample may be carry-over from other donors' samples. CDR3s include the opening cysteine and the closing phenylalanine or tryptophan. The D gene is left open where the match is weak. Clone sizes are given selectively: once, few, many, or a class where the clone is expanded.

cdr3_nt: TGTGCTAGTAGTATTACCGGACTAGCGGGAATTGAGCCAACGCAGTATTTT; cdr3_aa: CASSITGLAGIEPTQYF; v_call: TRBV19; clone_size: NA; j_call: TRBJ2-3; d_call: TRBD2
cdr3_nt: TGTGCCAATAGGGGAGACAGCATGGAGCAGTACTTC; cdr3_aa: CANRGDSMEQYF; v_call: TRBV2; clone_size: few; j_call: TRBJ2-7; d_call: NA
cdr3_nt: TGTGCCAGCAGCTTGGGGCCCGTCTCCAATGAAAAACTGTTTTTT; cdr3_aa: CASSLGPVSNEKLFF; v_call: TRBV7-6; clone_size: NA; j_call: TRBJ1-4; d_call: NA
cdr3_nt: TGTGCCAGCAGCCCTAGGCCCCCAACTAGATTTCATGAGCAGTTCTTC; cdr3_aa: CASSPRPPTRFHEQFF; v_call: TRBV11-2; clone_size: NA; j_call: TRBJ2-1; d_call: NA
cdr3_nt: TGTGCCAGCGCTCTAAGCTCCTACAATGAGCAGTTCTTC; cdr3_aa: CASALSSYNEQFF; v_call: TRBV7-6; clone_size: few; j_call: TRBJ2-1; d_call: NA
cdr3_nt: TGTGCCAGCAGTACGGGACAGGAAGAGGCCGAGCAGTACTTC; cdr3_aa: CASSTGQEEAEQYF; v_call: TRBV28; clone_size: few; j_call: TRBJ2-7; d_call: TRBD1
cdr3_nt: TGTGCCAGCAGCCGTAGCGTACTAGCGGGAAGAAGTGGCGAGCAGTACTTC; cdr3_aa: CASSRSVLAGRSGEQYF; v_call: TRBV7-2; clone_size: NA; j_call: TRBJ2-7; d_call: TRBD2
cdr3_nt: TGCAGTGCTGGCGACAGGCCATCTAGTGTCTACGAGCAGTACTTC; cdr3_aa: CSAGDRPSSVYEQYF; v_call: TRBV20-1; clone_size: few; j_call: TRBJ2-7; d_call: NA
cdr3_nt: TGTGCCAGCAGGGGAGACAGGGTTGAGTCGGGCTACACCTTC; cdr3_aa: CASRGDRVESGYTF; v_call: TRBV2; clone_size: NA; j_call: TRBJ1-2; d_call: TRBD1
cdr3_nt: TGTGCCAGCAGCTTAGTTGGGGACCCAACAACCTACGAGCAGTACTTC; cdr3_aa: CASSLVGDPTTYEQYF; v_call: TRBV7-2; clone_size: many; j_call: TRBJ2-7; d_call: NA
cdr3_nt: TGTGCCAGTAGGGACAGGGCAACTAATGAAAAACTGTTTTTT; cdr3_aa: CASRDRATNEKLFF; v_call: TRBV19; clone_size: NA; j_call: TRBJ1-4; d_call: TRBD1
cdr3_nt: TGTGCCAGCAGTTATCGGAGCACGGGGGACTATGGCTACACCTTC; cdr3_aa: CASSYRSTGDYGYTF; v_call: TRBV6-6; clone_size: NA; j_call: TRBJ1-2; d_call: NA
cdr3_nt: TGTGCCAGCGGGGACCGGGGGACCTACAATGAGCAGTTCTTC; cdr3_aa: CASGDRGTYNEQFF; v_call: TRBV6-8; clone_size: NA; j_call: TRBJ2-1; d_call: NA
cdr3_nt: TGTGCCAGCAGCCGGGGGCAGGGATCTTCCTACAATGAGCAGTTCTTC; cdr3_aa: CASSRGQGSSYNEQFF; v_call: TRBV11-3; clone_size: NA; j_call: TRBJ2-1; d_call: NA
cdr3_nt: TGTGCCAGCATCTACCAGGCAGGGGCCTGGGATTTT; cdr3_aa: CASIYQAGAWDF; v_call: TRBV28; clone_size: NA; j_call: TRBJ1-5; d_call: NA
cdr3_nt: TGCAGTGCTTCGGGCCCGGGCGGGGGGGAAGGAGATACGCAGTATTTT; cdr3_aa: CSASGPGGGEGDTQYF; v_call: TRBV20-1; clone_size: NA; j_call: TRBJ2-3; d_call: TRBD2
cdr3_nt: TGTGCCAGCAGTCCCGACACCAATGAGCAGTTCTTC; cdr3_aa: CASSPDTNEQFF; v_call: TRBV28; clone_size: NA; j_call: TRBJ2-1; d_call: NA
cdr3_nt: TGCAGCGTTGAAGTTCCGGGCCTTAAGGATACGCAGTATTTT; cdr3_aa: CSVEVPGLKDTQYF; v_call: TRBV29-1; clone_size: NA; j_call: TRBJ2-3; d_call: NA
cdr3_nt: TGTGCCAGCAGTAGGGGAAACGTTCAGGGGTCTGAAGCTTTCTTT; cdr3_aa: CASSRGNVQGSEAFF; v_call: TRBV5-4; clone_size: few; j_call: TRBJ1-1; d_call: NA
cdr3_nt: TGTGCCAGCAGTCGACTAGACAGGGAAGAGACCCAGTACTTC; cdr3_aa: CASSRLDREETQYF; v_call: TRBV28; clone_size: NA; j_call: TRBJ2-5; d_call: NA
cdr3_nt: TGTGCCAGCAGAAGACAGACCTACGAGCAGTACTTC; cdr3_aa: CASRRQTYEQYF; v_call: TRBV6-6; clone_size: NA; j_call: TRBJ2-7; d_call: NA
cdr3_nt: TGTGCCAGCAGTTACTCATTCCGGGACACCACCTACAATGAGCAGTTCTTC; cdr3_aa: CASSYSFRDTTYNEQFF; v_call: TRBV6-5; clone_size: few; j_call: TRBJ2-1; d_call: NA
cdr3_nt: TGTGCCACCAGTGGTAGTAGCGGGAGTAATGAGCAGTTCTTC; cdr3_aa: CATSGSSGSNEQFF; v_call: TRBV24-1; clone_size: few; j_call: TRBJ2-1; d_call: TRBD2
cdr3_nt: TGCGCCAGCAGCCAAGATCTCGGGACTAGCGGGGCAGAGACCCAGTACTTC; cdr3_aa: CASSQDLGTSGAETQYF; v_call: TRBV4-1; clone_size: NA; j_call: TRBJ2-5; d_call: TRBD2
cdr3_nt: TGTGCCAGCAGCCTAACAGGGGTTCTTAAGCAGTACTTC; cdr3_aa: CASSLTGVLKQYF; v_call: TRBV7-2; clone_size: NA; j_call: TRBJ2-7; d_call: TRBD1
cdr3_nt: TGTGCCAGCAGTGATCGAAACGAATACGAGCAGTACTTC; cdr3_aa: CASSDRNEYEQYF; v_call: TRBV2; clone_size: NA; j_call: TRBJ2-7; d_call: NA
cdr3_nt: TGTGCCAGCAGCTCCAGGGACCTTTACGAGCAGTACTTC; cdr3_aa: CASSSRDLYEQYF; v_call: TRBV7-2; clone_size: many; j_call: TRBJ2-7; d_call: NA
cdr3_nt: TGTGCCAGCAGCTTAAACAGGTGGTACGAGCAGTACTTC; cdr3_aa: CASSLNRWYEQYF; v_call: TRBV7-6; clone_size: once; j_call: TRBJ2-7; d_call: NA
cdr3_nt: TGCAGTGCTAATCGTTGGGACAGGGATATATACGAGCAGTACTTC; cdr3_aa: CSANRWDRDIYEQYF; v_call: TRBV20-1; clone_size: NA; j_call: TRBJ2-7; d_call: TRBD1
cdr3_nt: TGTGCCAGCAGCTTGGGGGGACAGTCCGGGGAGCTGTTTTTT; cdr3_aa: CASSLGGQSGELFF; v_call: TRBV7-6; clone_size: many; j_call: TRBJ2-2; d_call: NA
cdr3_nt: TGTGCCAGCAGTTTAGGGGTCCAGGGGGCCGGGGAGCTGTTTTTT; cdr3_aa: CASSLGVQGAGELFF; v_call: TRBV12-3/TRBV12-4; clone_size: few; j_call: TRBJ2-2; d_call: TRBD1
cdr3_nt: TGTGCCAGCAGTGAAGCGGTCGGTTTCTACAATGAGCAGTTCTTC; cdr3_aa: CASSEAVGFYNEQFF; v_call: TRBV6-1; clone_size: NA; j_call: TRBJ2-1; d_call: NA
cdr3_nt: TGTGCCAGCAGCCCGACCCGGGACCAAAAAAACATTCAGTACTTC; cdr3_aa: CASSPTRDQKNIQYF; v_call: TRBV7-2; clone_size: NA; j_call: TRBJ2-4; d_call: NA
cdr3_nt: TGTGCCAGCTCACCAGGTTTCAGCGGGAGCTACAATGAGCAGTTCTTC; cdr3_aa: CASSPGFSGSYNEQFF; v_call: TRBV18; clone_size: NA; j_call: TRBJ2-1; d_call: TRBD2
cdr3_nt: TGTGCCAGCAGCCCATACGGGGCCCGAAGCACCGGGGAGCTGTTTTTT; cdr3_aa: CASSPYGARSTGELFF; v_call: TRBV7-7; clone_size: NA; j_call: TRBJ2-2; d_call: NA
cdr3_nt: TGTGCCAGCAGTCCCGAGGGGGCTCAGCCCCAGCATTTT; cdr3_aa: CASSPEGAQPQHF; v_call: TRBV6-1; clone_size: few; j_call: TRBJ1-5; d_call: TRBD1
cdr3_nt: TGTGCCAGCAGCCCAGTGGAGAGATGGGGTTACACCTTC; cdr3_aa: CASSPVERWGYTF; v_call: TRBV14; clone_size: many; j_call: TRBJ1-2; d_call: NA
cdr3_nt: TGTGCCAGCAGCTTAGGGGGACTACAGGGTCACAATGAGCAGTTCTTC; cdr3_aa: CASSLGGLQGHNEQFF; v_call: TRBV7-8; clone_size: NA; j_call: TRBJ2-1; d_call: NA
cdr3_nt: TGTGCCATCAGTGCTACAGTGCACTACAATGAGCAGTTCTTC; cdr3_aa: CAISATVHYNEQFF; v_call: TRBV10-3; clone_size: NA; j_call: TRBJ2-1; d_call: NA
cdr3_nt: TGTGCCAGCAGCGACGCCCTGGGGCTAGCGGGGGGTACCGACACCGGGGAGCTGTTTTTT; cdr3_aa: CASSDALGLAGGTDTGELFF; v_call: TRBV7-6; clone_size: few; j_call: TRBJ2-2; d_call: TRBD2
cdr3_nt: TGCAGCGTGCCCCCCGCAGGGAGCACAGATACGCAGTATTTT; cdr3_aa: CSVPPAGSTDTQYF; v_call: TRBV29-1; clone_size: few; j_call: TRBJ2-3; d_call: NA
cdr3_nt: TGTGCCAGCAGCTGGACAGCGATCTCCTACAATGAGCAGTTCTTC; cdr3_aa: CASSWTAISYNEQFF; v_call: TRBV7-2; clone_size: NA; j_call: TRBJ2-1; d_call: NA
cdr3_nt: TGTGCCAGCAGCCTTGGGACTTTACGGGAGCTGTTTTTT; cdr3_aa: CASSLGTLRELFF; v_call: TRBV7-2; clone_size: NA; j_call: TRBJ2-2; d_call: NA
cdr3_nt: TGCGCCAGCAGCTTGGGCAGCGGGAGGCCAGATACGCAGTATTTT; cdr3_aa: CASSLGSGRPDTQYF; v_call: TRBV5-1; clone_size: NA; j_call: TRBJ2-3; d_call: TRBD2
cdr3_nt: TGTGCCATCAGTGAGGACAGTGGCGGCAATGAGCAGTTCTTC; cdr3_aa: CAISEDSGGNEQFF; v_call: TRBV10-3; clone_size: NA; j_call: TRBJ2-1; d_call: NA
cdr3_nt: TGTGCCAGCAGTCCTTATAGGCGGGAGGGCGACACCGGGGAGCTGTTTTTT; cdr3_aa: CASSPYRREGDTGELFF; v_call: TRBV12-3/TRBV12-4; clone_size: few; j_call: TRBJ2-2; d_call: TRBD2
cdr3_nt: TGTGCCAGTAGTATCGGGACCTCTGGGGCCAACGTCCTGACTTTC; cdr3_aa: CASSIGTSGANVLTF; v_call: TRBV19; clone_size: NA; j_call: TRBJ2-6; d_call: NA
cdr3_nt: TGCAGTGCTAGAGAGGGGACTGGAAACACCATATATTTT; cdr3_aa: CSAREGTGNTIYF; v_call: TRBV20-1; clone_size: few; j_call: TRBJ1-3; d_call: NA
cdr3_nt: TGTGCCAGCAGCCCCGAGAGGGGGGAAAAACTGTTTTTT; cdr3_aa: CASSPERGEKLFF; v_call: TRBV7-2; clone_size: few; j_call: TRBJ1-4; d_call: NA
cdr3_nt: TGCAGTGCTAAAAGGGTAGCGGGAGTGCGGGAGCAGTTCTTC; cdr3_aa: CSAKRVAGVREQFF; v_call: TRBV20-1; clone_size: NA; j_call: TRBJ2-1; d_call: TRBD2
cdr3_nt: TGTGCCAGCAGTAGAGGGGGCCAGGCCGAGCAGTACTTC; cdr3_aa: CASSRGGQAEQYF; v_call: TRBV6-2/TRBV6-3; clone_size: few; j_call: TRBJ2-7; d_call: TRBD1
cdr3_nt: TGCGCCAGCAGCTTGGGCTCAGAAGTCTACGAGCAGTACTTC; cdr3_aa: CASSLGSEVYEQYF; v_call: TRBV5-1; clone_size: few; j_call: TRBJ2-7; d_call: NA
cdr3_nt: TGTGCCAGCTCAGGACTAGCGGGAGGGCCTTACGAGCAGTACTTC; cdr3_aa: CASSGLAGGPYEQYF; v_call: TRBV7-2; clone_size: NA; j_call: TRBJ2-7; d_call: TRBD2
cdr3_nt: TGTGCCAGCAGCTTAGGAGTACCGTGGGGGCCGGAGGACACTGAAGCTTTCTTT; cdr3_aa: CASSLGVPWGPEDTEAFF; v_call: TRBV7-6; clone_size: NA; j_call: TRBJ1-1; d_call: NA
cdr3_nt: TGTGCCAGCGGCGGCTATACCTTGGGGCCCCAGCATTTT; cdr3_aa: CASGGYTLGPQHF; v_call: TRBV7-2; clone_size: NA; j_call: TRBJ1-5; d_call: NA
cdr3_nt: TGTGCCAGCAACGAACGGGAACTTGGGTCCTACGAGCAGTACTTC; cdr3_aa: CASNERELGSYEQYF; v_call: TRBV7-4; clone_size: NA; j_call: TRBJ2-7; d_call: NA
cdr3_nt: TGTGCCAGCAGCTTAGATGGGCACCAAGAGACCCAGTACTTC; cdr3_aa: CASSLDGHQETQYF; v_call: TRBV7-2; clone_size: few; j_call: TRBJ2-5; d_call: NA
cdr3_nt: TGTGCCACCAGCAGAGATGGTGCCTCGGTAGAGCAGTACTTC; cdr3_aa: CATSRDGASVEQYF; v_call: TRBV15; clone_size: once; j_call: TRBJ2-7; d_call: NA
cdr3_nt: TGTGCCTCCAGGGCGAATGGTCAGCCCCAGCATTTT; cdr3_aa: CASRANGQPQHF; v_call: TRBV28; clone_size: few; j_call: TRBJ1-5; d_call: NA
cdr3_nt: TGTGCCAGCAGCCCAGGCTATACGCAACGGGACGGGGAGCTGTTTTTT; cdr3_aa: CASSPGYTQRDGELFF; v_call: TRBV4-1; clone_size: NA; j_call: TRBJ2-2; d_call: NA